This T cell receptor (beta chain) was identified during a study of blood T cell repertoires in COVID-19. The assay was immunoSEQ multiplex PCR, and TCRdb's table has in-frame clones only and misses some. The repertoire includes some 270,000 clones, 85% of them detected once, and approximately 9.6% sits in the top ten. Germline V gene sequence: CDR1 SGHRS, CDR2 YFSETQ. Germline trimming cut 4 bases from V and 6 bases from J; bases unmatched to any gene: 8. There are 14 residues in the CDR3. Cohort placement rested on clinical history that participants reported themselves. This sequence originates from a woman aged 50 to 60 with acute COVID-19. Sequencing was carried out using PBMCs or T cells enriched from blood (not recorded which). This chain uses TRBV5-1 with TRBJ2-7; 9 bases are a match to TRBD1. CDR3 loop: CASSAGQGKGEQYF. In DNA, the CDR3 is TGCGCCAGCAGCGCGGGACAGGGAAAGGGCGAGCAGTACTTC.